Presented here are 31 T cell receptor beta chains from one specimen sequenced in a study of blood T cell repertoires in COVID-19. Sequencing was performed with immunoSEQ multiplex PCR; in TCRdb, only in-frame clones are kept and a portion is missing. The sample includes about 300,000 clones, approximately 87% seen only once; the top ten take about 1.6%. The sample taken for sequencing was peripheral blood. The receptors come from a woman aged 40-49 years who had recovered from COVID-19.

The V call is TRBV18, the J call TRBJ1-2, with D unclear. Germline V lookup: CDR1 KGHSH, CDR2 LQKENI. Trimming left V 2 bases short and J 4 bases short, with 8 bases between. The CDR3 has 13 residues. CDR3: CASSPGGPYGYTF. CDR3 DNA sequence: TGTGCCAGCTCACCAGGAGGGCCCTATGGCTACACCTTC.

The chain employs TRBV3-1 (or the pseudogene TRBV3-2) and TRBJ2-3; 14 bases are a match to TRBD2. Germline loops: CDR1 LGHDT, CDR2 YNNKEL (reference sequence). Trimming cost V 4 bases and J 2 bases; bases outside gene matches: 11. CDR3 size: 19 residues. This CDR3 reads CASSPGLAGGLFFTDTQYF. The CDR3 bases are TGTGCCAGCAGCCCAGGACTAGCGGGGGGTCTTTTTTTCACAGATACGCAGTATTTT.

The V and J genes are TRBV4-2 and TRBJ1-2, with no clear D. The CDR3 length is 14 residues. Germline-derived CDR1 and CDR2 are LGHNA and YNFKEQ. V lost 1 base, J lost 0 bases, and 6 bases lay in between. In DNA, the CDR3 is TGTGCCAGCAGCCAAGTGACAACTAACTATGGCTACACCTTC. It is translated as CASSQVTTNYGYTF.

The rearrangement links TRBV10-2 to TRBJ2-1, with TRBD2 identical over 7 bases. The V segment lost 7 bases and the J segment 4 bases; nucleotides outside the gene matches: 4. Germline V gives CDR1 WSHSY, CDR2 SAAADI. The CDR3 covers 13 residues. CDR3 bases: TGCGCCAGCATGGGGGGGTGGTACAATGAGCAGTTCTTC. It encodes CASMGGWYNEQFF.

The chain is built from TRBV7-9 and TRBJ1-2, with TRBD1 matching 7 bases. The CDR3 length is 13 residues. V shed 4 bases, J shed 6 bases, and the junction held 5 bases outside the gene matches. CDR1 is SEHNR and CDR2 is FQNEAQ in the germline V gene (reference sequence). This CDR3 reads CASSSTGFNGYTF. CDR3 DNA sequence: TGTGCCAGCAGCTCGACAGGGTTCAATGGCTACACCTTC.

The chain joins TRBV18 to TRBJ1-2, with TRBD1 as a possible D gene (6 bases). This CDR3 comprises 13 residues. Between the trimmed V and J ends, which lost 4 bases and 2 bases, there was a span of 8 bases. The germline V gene has CDR1 KGHSH and CDR2 LQKENI. The CDR3 bases are TGTGCCAGCTCACGGGACACAAACTATGGCTACACCTTC. Translating gives CASSRDTNYGYTF.

The chain couples TRBV27 to TRBJ1-2; 8 bases are shared with TRBD1. The V gene end was trimmed by 5 bases and the J gene end by 1 base; junction bases not matched to a gene: 15. The germline CDR1 and CDR2 sequences are MNHEY and SMNVEV (reference sequence). The CDR3 extends over 18 amino acids. The CDR3 nucleotides are TGTGCCAGCAGTCCCTACCGGACAGGGAAGGTCGTTAACTATGGCTACACCTTC. Amino acid sequence: CASSPYRTGKVVNYGYTF.

This clone was seen a single time. The J gene is TRBJ1-2, the V gene TRBV3-1 (or the pseudogene TRBV3-2); 11 nucleotides agree with TRBD1. The CDR3 has 14 amino acids. With V trimmed by 3 bases and J by 7 bases, 4 bases remained unmatched. CDR1 and CDR2 from the germline V gene are LGHDT and YNNKEL (reference sequence). The CDR3 region is CASSQGQGGFGYTF. DNA for the CDR3: TGTGCCAGCAGCCAGGGACAGGGGGGTTTTGGCTACACCTTC.

The rearrangement links TRBV6-6 to TRBJ2-7; 8 bases map to TRBD1. The CDR3 has 16 residues. J lost 3 bases, V lost 6 bases, and 13 bases had no gene match. Germline CDR1 MNHNY, CDR2 SVGAGI (reference sequence). CDR3 amino acids: CASRFTGTGLNYEQYF. The CDR3 DNA reads TGTGCCAGCAGATTCACCGGGACAGGCCTAAACTACGAGCAGTACTTC.

The rearrangement links TRBV10-3 to TRBJ2-7; D is unclear. Germline CDR1 and CDR2: ENHRY and SYGVKD. The V and J ends lost 2 bases and 5 bases respectively, with 7 bases between them. CDR3 length equals 12 residues. This CDR3 is CAISEGPHEQYF. CDR3 bases: TGTGCCATCAGTGAGGGCCCCCACGAGCAGTACTTC.

To note about this clone: Other DNA sequences within the sample encode an identical CDR3. The chain is built from TRBV18 and TRBJ1-5; D not resolved. The ends were cut back, 1 base at V and 5 bases at J, with 9 bases in the middle. The CDR3 runs 14 residues. The germline CDR1 and CDR2 sequences are KGHSH and LQKENI. CDR3 loop: CASSPLAGDQPQHF. The CDR3 DNA follows: TGTGCCAGCTCACCACTGGCGGGTGATCAGCCCCAGCATTTT.

The chain employs TRBV5-4 and TRBJ1-3; a possible D gene is TRBD1 (5 bases). CDR1 is SGHNT and CDR2 is YYREEE in the germline V gene (reference sequence). This CDR3 comprises 14 residues. The V end lost 4 bases, the J end lost 3 bases, and 11 bases lay between the germline ends. For the CDR3, the DNA is TGTGCCAGCAGCCAGACAGCTAATGGAAACACCATATATTTT. Its translation is CASSQTANGNTIYF.

The rearrangement links TRBV7-6 to TRBJ1-3; 7 bases are shared with TRBD1. The length of the CDR3 is 17 residues. V lost 3 bases and J lost 0; bases outside the gene matches: 8. Germline V gene data show CDR1 as SGHVS and CDR2 as FNYEAQ. CDR3 sequence: CASSFLTGISSGNTIYF. The DNA for the CDR3 is TGTGCCAGCAGCTTCTTGACAGGGATCAGCTCTGGAAACACCATATATTTT.

The chain combines TRBV5-1 with TRBJ2-7; weak D call: TRBD1 (5 bases). Trimming removed 2 bases at V and 0 bases at J, with 6 bases between. The CDR3 loop spans 13 amino acids. The germline gives CDR1 SGHRS, CDR2 YFSETQ. The CDR3 bases are TGCGCCAGCAGCTTTCAGGGCTCCTACGAGCAGTACTTC. Encoded protein: CASSFQGSYEQYF.

The chain combines TRBV4-1 with TRBJ2-2, with 10 bases aligning to TRBD2. Germline V gives CDR1 MGHRA, CDR2 YSYEKL. The J segment lost 3 bases and the V segment lost 1 base, leaving 2 bases of the junction unmatched. The CDR3 length is 16 residues. Written as DNA, the CDR3 is TGCGCCAGCAGCCAAGTGGGACTAGCGCACACCGGGGAGCTGTTTTTT. Its translation is CASSQVGLAHTGELFF.

This clone appeared a few times. This chain joins TRBV6-5 and TRBJ2-2; unclear D gene. Between the trimmed V and J ends, which lost 2 bases and 6 bases, there was a span of 10 bases. The CDR3 contains 14 residues. The germline CDR1 and CDR2 sequences are MNHEY and SVGAGI. This CDR3 is CASSYVLTAGELFF. CDR3 sequence (DNA): TGTGCCAGCAGTTACGTTCTTACGGCCGGGGAGCTGTTTTTT.

In this sample, this clone turned up once. One end of the junction varies from germline; a read error may be responsible. V is TRBV10-3 and J is TRBJ1-5; D remains unclear. The CDR3 extends over 13 amino acids. Germline CDR1 ENHRY, CDR2 SYGVKD. The CDR3 reads CAISEGSNRPQHF. CDR3 coding DNA: TGTGCCATCAGTGAGGGTAGCAATCGGCCCCAGCATTTT.

This rearrangement joins TRBV19 to TRBJ1-3, with D possibly matching TRBD1 (5 bases). CDR1 and CDR2 (germline): LNHDA, SQIVND (reference sequence). V was pared by 4 bases and J by 4 bases, with 14 bases between. This CDR3 has 15 residues. CDR3 DNA: TGTGCCAGTAGTACCCAGGGTGTGCACGGAAACACCATATATTTT. It translates to CASSTQGVHGNTIYF. The full variable domain, completed using reference TRBV19 and TRBJ1-3, is DGGITQSPKYLFRKEGQNVTLSCEQNLNHDAMYWYRQDPGQGLRLIYYSQIVNDFQKGDIAEGYSVSREKKESFPLTVTSAQKNPTAFYLCASSTQGVHGNTIYFGEGSWLTVV.

The chain employs TRBV19 and TRBJ1-2; D is undetermined. The germline CDR1 and CDR2 sequences are LNHDA and SQIVND (reference sequence). Trimming removed 3 bases from V and 4 bases from J, with 9 bases in between. The length of the CDR3 is 13 residues. The CDR3 loop is CASSMFGVYGYTF. Written as DNA, the CDR3 is TGTGCCAGTAGTATGTTCGGAGTCTATGGCTACACCTTC.

In this sample, this clone turned up once. A much larger clone is a single base away; this may be a read error. The chain has TRBV5-6 and TRBJ2-2; no definite D call. The V end was cut by 4 bases, the J end by 1 base, with 2 bases between. Germline V lookup: CDR1 SGHDT, CDR2 YYEEEE. CDR3 length equals 12 residues. CDR3 amino acids: CASSLNTGELFF. As DNA, the CDR3 is TGTGCCAGCAGCCTGAACACCGGGGAGCTGTTTTTT. The variable domain in full, completed from reference TRBV5-6 and TRBJ2-2, reads DAGVTQSPTHLIKTRGQQVTLRCSPKSGHDTVSWYQQALGQGPQFIFQYYEEEERQRGNFPDRFSGHQFPNYSSELNVNALLLGDSALYLCASSLNTGELFFGEGSRLTVL.

V gene TRBV19 combines with J gene TRBJ2-7; weak D call: TRBD2 (6 bases). CDR1 and CDR2 (germline): LNHDA, SQIVND (reference sequence). The CDR3 spans 12 residues. The V end lost 11 bases, the J end lost 6 bases, and 17 bases lay between the germline ends. The CDR3 DNA follows: TGTGCCCCGGCGGGGAAGTACGTCGAGCAGTACTTC. It codes for CAPAGKYVEQYF.

This chain connects TRBV30 to TRBJ1-1; possible D gene TRBD1, 5 bases. V shed 2 bases and J shed 0 bases, with 16 bases lying between them. The CDR3 loop spans 16 amino acids. Germline lookup yields CDR1 GTSNPN and CDR2 SVGIG (reference sequence). DNA for the CDR3: TGTGCCTGGAGTCCCTATCCCCAGGGTCTGAACACTGAAGCTTTCTTT. Translation gives CAWSPYPQGLNTEAFF.

This chain uses TRBV11-3 with TRBJ2-7; TRBD2 matches at 14 bases. The CDR3 runs 17 residues. J lost 4 bases, V lost 5 bases, and 10 bases had no gene match. Germline-derived CDR1 and CDR2 are SGHNT and YENEEA. This CDR3 is CASSAHRGTSGSYEQYF. The CDR3 bases are TGTGCCAGCAGCGCCCACCGTGGGACTAGCGGGAGTTACGAGCAGTACTTC.

This clone was seen just once. The rearrangement links TRBV6-5 to TRBJ1-2; a possible D gene is TRBD1 (6 bases). From germline, CDR1 is MNHEY and CDR2 SVGAGI. V gave up 7 bases and J gave up 7 bases, with 13 bases separating them. This CDR3 is built from 12 residues. The CDR3 protein is CASTTGFGGYTF. The CDR3 DNA reads TGTGCCAGCACCACAGGGTTTGGTGGCTACACCTTC.

This clone came up a few times. The gene calls are TRBV6-2 or TRBV6-3 and TRBJ2-2; weak D call: TRBD1 (5 bases). Germline loops: CDR1 MNHEY, CDR2 SVGEGT. The length of the CDR3 is 12 residues. Trimming removed 4 bases from V and 6 bases from J, with 6 bases in between. The CDR3 sequence is CASSWGAGELFF. In DNA form, the CDR3 reads TGTGCCAGCAGTTGGGGCGCCGGGGAGCTGTTTTTT.

The rearrangement links TRBV18 to TRBJ2-5; perhaps TRBD2 as D (7 bases). The CDR3 length is 15 residues. The V gene's germline CDR1 is KGHSH and CDR2 LQKENI. With 0 bases removed from V and 4 bases from J, the gap between germline ends came to 12 bases. DNA of the CDR3: TGTGCCAGCTCACCACCAGCGGGGACAAGAGAGACCCAGTACTTC. It encodes CASSPPAGTRETQYF.

The V and J genes are TRBV2 and TRBJ2-7; 12 bases are shared with TRBD2. After removal of 7 bases from V and 3 bases from J, the junction contained 7 bases not matched to a gene. Per germline, CDR1 SNHLY and CDR2 FYNNEI. This CDR3 comprises 15 residues. Here the CDR3 DNA reads TGTGCCAGCACCCCTAGCGGGGGGGCGATCTACGAGCAGTACTTC. Translating gives CASTPSGGAIYEQYF.

The chain couples TRBV7-9 to TRBJ2-3; 11 bases match TRBD2. The J segment lost 2 bases and the V segment lost 0 bases, leaving 4 bases of the junction unmatched. This CDR3 contains 17 residues. The V gene's germline CDR1 is SEHNR and CDR2 FQNEAQ (reference sequence). The CDR3 DNA follows: TGTGCCAGCAGCTTAGCGCCTAGCGGGGGGCCCACAGATACGCAGTATTTT. Its protein is CASSLAPSGGPTDTQYF.

The chain recombines TRBV6-5 with TRBJ1-6, with 7 nucleotides matching TRBD1. Losses at the gene ends were 5 bases for V and 7 bases for J; bases not matched to a gene: 5. Germline V lookup: CDR1 MNHEY, CDR2 SVGAGI. CDR3 length: 14 residues. For the CDR3, the DNA is TGTGCCAGCAGTATCAGGGGGATAAATTCACCCCTCCACTTT. This encodes CASSIRGINSPLHF.

This chain joins TRBV9 and TRBJ2-2; D gene uncertain. The germline V gene encodes CDR1 SGDLS and CDR2 YYNGEE. The CDR3 sequence is 13 residues long. V lost 3 bases to trimming and J lost 3 bases, with 6 bases between them. In nucleotides, the CDR3 is TGTGCCAGCAGCGCGAGAGACACCGGGGAGCTGTTTTTT. Its translation: CASSARDTGELFF.

This chain connects TRBV6-2 or TRBV6-3 to TRBJ2-1; 9 bases align to TRBD2. This CDR3 has 16 residues. Losses at the gene ends were 7 bases for V and 6 bases for J; bases not matched to a gene: 13. Germline V gene data show CDR1 as MNHEY and CDR2 as SVGEGT. CDR3 protein: CASTPGAGGLGNEQFF. CDR3 in DNA: TGTGCCAGCACCCCCGGGGCGGGGGGGCTGGGCAATGAGCAGTTCTTC.